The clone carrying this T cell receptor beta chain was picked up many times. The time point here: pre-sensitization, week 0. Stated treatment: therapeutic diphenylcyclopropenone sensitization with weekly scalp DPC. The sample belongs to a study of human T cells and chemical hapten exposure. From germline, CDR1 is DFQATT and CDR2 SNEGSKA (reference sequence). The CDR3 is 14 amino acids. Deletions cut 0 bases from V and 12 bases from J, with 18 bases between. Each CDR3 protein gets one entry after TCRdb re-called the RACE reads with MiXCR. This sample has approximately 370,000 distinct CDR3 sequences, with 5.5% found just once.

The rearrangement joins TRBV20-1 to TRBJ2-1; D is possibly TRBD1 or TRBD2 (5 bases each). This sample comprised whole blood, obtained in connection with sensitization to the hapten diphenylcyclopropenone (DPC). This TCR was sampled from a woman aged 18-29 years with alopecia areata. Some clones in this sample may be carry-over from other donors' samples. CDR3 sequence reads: CSARDHIGAQGQFF. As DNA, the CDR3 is TGCAGTGCTAGAGATCACATCGGGGCGCAGGGGCAGTTCTTC.